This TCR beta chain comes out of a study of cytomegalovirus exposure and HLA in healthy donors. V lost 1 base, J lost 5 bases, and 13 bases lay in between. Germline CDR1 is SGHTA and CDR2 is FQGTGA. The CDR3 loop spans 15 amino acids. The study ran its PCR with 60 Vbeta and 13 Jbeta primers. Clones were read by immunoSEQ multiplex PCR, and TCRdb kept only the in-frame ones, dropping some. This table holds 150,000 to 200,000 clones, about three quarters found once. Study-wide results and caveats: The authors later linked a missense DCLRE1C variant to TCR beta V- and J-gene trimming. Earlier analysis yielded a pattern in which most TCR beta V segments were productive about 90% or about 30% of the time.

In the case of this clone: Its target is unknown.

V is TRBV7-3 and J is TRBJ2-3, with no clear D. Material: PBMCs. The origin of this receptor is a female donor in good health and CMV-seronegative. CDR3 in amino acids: CASSLRAAKVDTQYF. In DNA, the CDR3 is TGTGCCAGCAGCTTAAGGGCCGCTAAGGTAGATACGCAGTATTTT.